Shown below are 5 T cell receptor beta chains from a single sample sequenced in a study of Tregs in tolerant kidney transplant recipients. TCRdb keeps only in-frame clones here, not all; method: immunoSEQ multiplex PCR. The data contain 50,000 or so clones, 91% of them seen just once; the ten biggest clones take up around 0.7%. The sequencing input was Tregs from blood. These receptors all stem from a human donor in good health.

The gene calls are TRBV9 and TRBJ2-1; TRBD2 aligns across 14 bases. The CDR3 is 17 amino acids. The J segment lost 6 bases and the V segment lost 3 bases, leaving 8 bases of the junction unmatched. CDR1 is SGDLS and CDR2 is YYNGEE in the germline V gene. The CDR3 DNA sequence: TGTGCCAGCAGCGCACCGCCCGGGACTAGCGGGAGCAATGAGCAGTTCTTC. The encoded protein is CASSAPPGTSGSNEQFF.

The chain employs TRBV2 and TRBJ2-1; TRBD2 matches at 13 bases. With V trimmed by 8 bases and J by 7 bases, 17 bases remained unmatched. This CDR3 has 18 residues. The V gene's germline CDR1 is SNHLY and CDR2 FYNNEI. CDR3 nucleotides: TGTGCCAGCCAACTAACTAGCGGGAGGGCCTCTCTGTGGAATGAGCAGTTCTTC. This codes for CASQLTSGRASLWNEQFF.

This clone was counted a single time. This chain joins TRBV5-4 and TRBJ2-7, with TRBD1 matching over 11 bases. J gave up 3 bases and V 4 bases, and 6 bases lay outside the gene matches. CDR1 SGHNT and CDR2 YYREEE come from the germline V gene (reference sequence). This CDR3 region has 15 residues. CDR3 in DNA: TGTGCCAGCAGCGCCGGGACAGGGGGATTCTACGAGCAGTACTTC. Translating it yields CASSAGTGGFYEQYF.

This chain joins TRBV11-2 and TRBJ2-7; 7 bases are shared with TRBD1. The junction had 5 bases not matched to a gene; V was cut back by 3 bases and J by 6 bases. Germline-derived CDR1 and CDR2 are SGHAT and FQNNGV. The CDR3 consists of 13 residues. This chain's CDR3 is CASSLGQSSEQYF. CDR3 nucleotide sequence: TGTGCCAGCAGCTTGGGACAGAGCTCCGAGCAGTACTTC.

The chain uses TRBV2 and TRBJ2-1; TRBD1 agrees at 8 bases. Trimming removed 6 bases from V and 2 bases from J; junction bases left unmatched: 6. Germline CDR1 reads SNHLY; CDR2 reads FYNNEI. The CDR3 has 15 residues. In nucleotides, the CDR3 is TGTGCCAGCAGGGATGACAGGGGTCCCTACAATGAGCAGTTCTTC. It specifies CASRDDRGPYNEQFF.